The table lists the clone carrying this T cell receptor beta chain with a count of one. Its antigen is as yet unknown. These data belong to a study of cytomegalovirus exposure and HLA in healthy donors. On the study more broadly: The roughly 670 first-cohort repertoires shared a platform with the 130 or so validation repertoires, as reported in a later analysis. Regarding the study as a whole: The authors enumerated 150 to 200 TCR beta chains as linked to cytomegalovirus. Clusters of TCRs from the first cohort tended to co-occur in the 90 to 150 validation repertoires (as a later analysis found).

Method: immunoSEQ multiplex PCR; TCRdb's copy keeps in-frame clones and lacks some. The sample records 80,000 to 95,000 clones, about 96% being singletons. The sequencing input was PBMCs. This clonotype was obtained from a woman aged 18-29 years in good health and CMV-seronegative.

The CDR3 region is CASSLDRGSYNEQFF. In DNA form, the CDR3 reads TGTGCCAGCAGCTTGGATAGGGGCAGTTACAATGAGCAGTTCTTC. The V and J genes are TRBV5-8 and TRBJ2-1, with D tentatively TRBD1 (5 bases). Germline CDR1 and CDR2: SGHTS and YDEGEE. Trimming removed 0 bases at V and 4 bases at J, with 11 bases between. This CDR3 contains 15 residues.